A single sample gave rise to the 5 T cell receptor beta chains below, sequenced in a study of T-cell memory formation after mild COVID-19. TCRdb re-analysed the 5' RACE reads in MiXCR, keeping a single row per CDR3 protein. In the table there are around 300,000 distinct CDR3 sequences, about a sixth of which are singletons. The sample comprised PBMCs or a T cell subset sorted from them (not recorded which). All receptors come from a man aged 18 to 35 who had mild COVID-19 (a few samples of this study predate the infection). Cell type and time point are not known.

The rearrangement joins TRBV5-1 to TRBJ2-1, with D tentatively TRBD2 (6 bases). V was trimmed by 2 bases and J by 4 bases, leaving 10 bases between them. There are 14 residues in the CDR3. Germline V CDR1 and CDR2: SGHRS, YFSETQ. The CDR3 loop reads CASSLPGLYNEQFF. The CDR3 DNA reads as TGCGCCAGCAGCTTACCGGGACTGTACAATGAGCAGTTCTTC.

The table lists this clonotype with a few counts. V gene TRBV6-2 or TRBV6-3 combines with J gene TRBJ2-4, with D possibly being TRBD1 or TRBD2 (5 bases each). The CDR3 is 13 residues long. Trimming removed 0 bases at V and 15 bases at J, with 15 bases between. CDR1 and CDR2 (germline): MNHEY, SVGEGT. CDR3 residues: CASSYSPGTKTYF. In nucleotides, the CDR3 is TGTGCCAGCAGTTACTCCCCCGGGACGAAAACGTACTTC.

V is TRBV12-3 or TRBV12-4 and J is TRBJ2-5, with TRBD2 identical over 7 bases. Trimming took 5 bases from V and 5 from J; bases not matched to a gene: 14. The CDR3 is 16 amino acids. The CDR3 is CASSTLVGGGRETQYF. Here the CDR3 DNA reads TGTGCCAGCAGTACCCTAGTTGGGGGAGGGAGGGAGACCCAGTACTTC.

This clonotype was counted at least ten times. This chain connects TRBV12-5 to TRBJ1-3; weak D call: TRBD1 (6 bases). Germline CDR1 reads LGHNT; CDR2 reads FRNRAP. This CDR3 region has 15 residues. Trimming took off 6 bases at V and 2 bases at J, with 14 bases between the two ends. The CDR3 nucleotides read TGTGCTAGTGGCTCGATAGGGGGAACTGGAAACACCATATATTTT. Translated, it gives CASGSIGGTGNTIYF. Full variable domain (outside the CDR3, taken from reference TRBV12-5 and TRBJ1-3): DARVTQTPRHKVTEMGQEVTMRCQPILGHNTVFWYRQTMMQGLELLAYFRNRAPLDDSGMPKDRFSAEMPDATLATLKIQPSEPRDSAVYFCASGSIGGTGNTIYFGEGSWLTVV.

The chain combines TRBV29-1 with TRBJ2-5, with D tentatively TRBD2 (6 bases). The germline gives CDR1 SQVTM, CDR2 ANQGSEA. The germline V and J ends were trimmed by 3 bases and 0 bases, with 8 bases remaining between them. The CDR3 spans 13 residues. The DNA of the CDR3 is TGCAGCGTTGACGGGGGATACCAAGAGACCCAGTACTTC. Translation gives CSVDGGYQETQYF.